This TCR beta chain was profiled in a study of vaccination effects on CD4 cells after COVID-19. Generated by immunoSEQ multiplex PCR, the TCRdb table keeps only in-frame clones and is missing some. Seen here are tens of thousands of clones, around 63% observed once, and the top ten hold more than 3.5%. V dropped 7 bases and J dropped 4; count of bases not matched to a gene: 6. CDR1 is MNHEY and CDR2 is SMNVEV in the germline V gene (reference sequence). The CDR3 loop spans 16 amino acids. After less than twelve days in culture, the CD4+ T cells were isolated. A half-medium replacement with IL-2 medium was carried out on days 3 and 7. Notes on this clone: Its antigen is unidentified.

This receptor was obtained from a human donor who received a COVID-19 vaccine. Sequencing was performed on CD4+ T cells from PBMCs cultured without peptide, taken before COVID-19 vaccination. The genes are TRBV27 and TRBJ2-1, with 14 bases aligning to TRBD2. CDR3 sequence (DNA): TGTGCCAGCACTATAAGACTAGCGGGGGGGTACAATGAGCAGTTCTTC. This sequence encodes CASTIRLAGGYNEQFF.